This passage covers 4 T cell receptor beta chains from one sample sequenced in a study of Graves' ophthalmopathy and Graves' hyperthyroidism (dated by TCRdb to the late 2010s). Data came from an Illumina HiSeq 2000. TCR beta CDR3 regions were amplified from RNA transcripts for repertoire sequencing. The first round of RT-PCR was done with HTBI primers and the Qiagen OneStep RT-PCR kit, and was followed by a second round of multiplex PCR, then size selection and purification. TCRdb reprocessed the public reads (quality trimming at Q25 with fastp, clone calling with MiXCR) and kept in-frame beta chains. Entries that share a CDR3 protein sequence are merged under the most common genes and DNA. This sample gives fewer than 350,000 distinct CDR3 sequences in total; about a sixth of them show up just once. 9% to 15% of the sample is held by the ten biggest clonotypes. The sample comprised peripheral blood. Receptors originate from an adult man with Graves' ophthalmopathy.

The table lists this clonotype with many counts. The chain couples TRBV18 to TRBJ1-1; D is undetermined. V lost 4 bases to trimming and J lost 4 bases, with 13 bases between them. Germline V gives CDR1 KGHSH, CDR2 LQKENI. CDR3 length equals 14 residues. CDR3 protein: CASSLMSGSTEAFF. CDR3 nucleotides: TGTGCCAGCTCACTTATGTCCGGGAGCACTGAAGCTTTCTTT.

This clonotype was seen many times. V gene TRBV4-2 combines with J gene TRBJ1-2; the D is unclear. Germline V gene sequence: CDR1 LGHNA, CDR2 YNFKEQ. The V gene lost 0 bases and the J gene lost 3 bases, with 8 bases spanning the gap. This CDR3 is 14 amino acids long. The CDR3 sequence: CASSQDLRDYGYTF. In DNA form, the CDR3 reads TGTGCCAGCAGCCAAGATTTAAGGGACTATGGCTACACCTTC.

At least ten counts were recorded for this clonotype. The chain is built from TRBV11-2 and TRBJ1-6; 10 positions match TRBD1. Germline CDR1 reads SGHAT; CDR2 reads FQNNGV. The CDR3 length is 18 residues. Trimming took 5 bases from V and 10 from J; bases not matched to a gene: 17. CDR3 residues: CASSPSPWTGGSPSPLHF. The CDR3 nucleotides are TGTGCCAGCAGCCCCTCGCCGTGGACAGGGGGTTCCCCATCACCCCTCCACTTT.

This clonotype has at least ten counts. This rearrangement joins TRBV29-1 to TRBJ1-1; D uncertain. This CDR3 has 11 amino acids. Looked up from germline, CDR1 is SQVTM and CDR2 is ANQGSEA. V lost 3 bases to trimming and J lost 13 bases, with 15 bases between them. The DNA of the CDR3 is TGCAGCGTTGAGACGTCTCGTTGGGGTTTCTTT. Translation: CSVETSRWGFF.